This TCR beta chain originates from a study of CD8+ T cells in alopecia areata. The CDR3 sequence is 17 residues long. Germline trimming cut 4 bases from V and 5 bases from J; bases unmatched to any gene: 16. In germline, CDR1 is SQVTM, CDR2 ANQGSEA. After isolation, RNA underwent reverse transcription to generate cDNA as the sequencing template. The protocol was immunoSEQ multiplex PCR, while the TCRdb copy is restricted to in-frame clones and leaves out a portion. The sample shows approximately 200,000 clones, around 56% of them seen only once. The sample's treatment: oral pan-JAK inhibitor, 5-10 mg twice daily.

The genes are TRBV29-1 and TRBJ2-5; 10 bases match TRBD2. The TCR comes from a human donor with alopecia areata. The sequenced sample was CD4+ T cells sorted from blood, obtained at week 4, from a patient treated with tofacitinib. CDR3 amino acids: CSVGRVLSGGRSETQYF. CDR3 in DNA: TGCAGCGTTGGAAGGGTCCTTAGCGGGGGGCGTAGTGAGACCCAGTACTTC.